The 5 T cell receptor beta chains below come from one sample, sequenced in a study of T cell responses to AZD1222 COVID-19 vaccine. Produced via immunoSEQ multiplex PCR; TCRdb's table is partial and in-frame only. Of some 130,000 clones in the sample, about nine tenths were seen once. The specimen comprised peripheral blood, sampled on day 0 of AZD1222 vaccination. Receptor source: an adult in good health.

The chain carries TRBV6-5 and TRBJ1-6, with D tentatively TRBD1 (5 bases). This CDR3 is 15 amino acids long. The germline V and J ends were trimmed by 6 bases and 3 bases, with 12 bases remaining between them. Germline CDR1 is MNHEY and CDR2 is SVGAGI. CDR3: CASSYVDSYNSPLHF. Written as DNA, the CDR3 is TGTGCCAGCAGCTACGTCGACAGCTATAATTCACCCCTCCACTTT.

This clone is a singleton in its sample. The chain combines TRBV2 with TRBJ1-5; D may be TRBD1 (6 bases). The CDR3 has 14 amino acids. V gave up 6 bases and J gave up 2 bases, with 11 bases separating them. Germline V gene lookup returns CDR1 SNHLY and CDR2 FYNNEI. CDR3 nucleotides: TGTGCCAGCAGCAGGGGTCTTCGCAATCAGCCCCAGCATTTT. Translation gives CASSRGLRNQPQHF.

This chain links TRBV7-8 with TRBJ1-1; a weak D match, TRBD1 (6 bases). V lost 0 bases and J 4 bases, leaving 12 bases between the germline ends. Per the germline V gene, CDR1 is SGHVS and CDR2 is FQNEAQ. The CDR3 runs to 15 residues. In DNA form, the CDR3 reads TGTGCCAGCAGCTTAGCGAGTCGAGGGGGCACTGAAGCTTTCTTT. This gives the protein CASSLASRGGTEAFF.

The rearrangement links TRBV19 to TRBJ1-2; 9 bases are a match to TRBD1. Looked up from germline, CDR1 is LNHDA and CDR2 is SQIVND (reference sequence). The trim removed 5 bases at V and 2 bases at J, leaving 6 bases unmatched. CDR3 size: 15 residues. The CDR3 nucleotides read TGTGCCAGTAGTGAAACAGGGGGCAGGAACTATGGCTACACCTTC. Its protein product is CASSETGGRNYGYTF.

The chain carries TRBV4-2 and TRBJ1-1, with 7 bases matching TRBD1. Trimming cost V 4 bases and J 2 bases; bases outside gene matches: 10. The V gene's germline CDR1 is LGHNA and CDR2 YNFKEQ. The CDR3 contains 16 residues. The CDR3 region has the DNA TGTGCCAGCAGCCGCGATACCGGGACAGCTAACACTGAAGCTTTCTTT. This gives the protein CASSRDTGTANTEAFF.